Shown below are 9 T cell receptor beta chains from a single sample sequenced in a study of blood T cell repertoires in COVID-19. TCRdb's table, derived via immunoSEQ multiplex PCR, lists solely in-frame clones and lacks some. There are 300,000 to 350,000 clones in the sample; roughly nine tenths occur only once, and 3% to 4.5% lies in the top ten. Sequences were obtained from peripheral blood. All receptors come from a woman aged 60-75 years with COVID-19, enrolled during active disease.

The V call is TRBV7-6, the J call TRBJ1-3; D unclear. The germline V gene has CDR1 SGHVS and CDR2 FNYEAQ. Trimming left V 2 bases short and J 0 bases short, with 14 bases between. There are 17 residues in the CDR3. The CDR3 DNA reads TGTGCCAGCAGCTTATTGTCTGGGCCGTACTCTGGAAACACCATATATTTT. It yields the protein CASSLLSGPYSGNTIYF. Full variable domain (remainder filled in from reference TRBV7-6 and TRBJ1-3): GAGVSQSPRYKVTKRGQDVALRCDPISGHVSLYWYRQALGQGPEFLTYFNYEAQQDKSGLPNDRFSAERPEGSISTLTIQRTEQRDSAMYRCASSLLSGPYSGNTIYFGEGSWLTVV.

The V gene is TRBV25-1, the J gene TRBJ2-5, with 13 bases matching TRBD2. This CDR3 has 18 residues. Losses at the gene ends were 6 bases for V and 2 bases for J; bases not matched to a gene: 12. Germline loops: CDR1 MGHDK, CDR2 SYGVNS. CDR3 region: CASSRGTSGVPSQETQYF. The CDR3 bases are TGTGCCAGCAGCCGCGGGACTAGCGGGGTGCCCTCTCAAGAGACCCAGTACTTC.

The count of this clone is one. The gene calls are TRBV5-5 and TRBJ1-6; a possible D gene is TRBD1 (6 bases). This CDR3 is 14 amino acids long. Trimming pared 4 bases from V and 7 bases from J, leaving 12 bases between. Germline V gene data show CDR1 as SGHKS and CDR2 as YYEKEE (reference sequence). The CDR3 is CASSDRRNNSPLHF. The CDR3 bases are TGTGCCAGCAGCGACAGGAGGAACAATTCACCCCTCCACTTT.

CDR3 residues: CASSGAGGPETQYF. CDR3 nucleotide sequence: TGTGCCAGTAGTGGGGCGGGGGGGCCGGAGACCCAGTACTTC. This chain connects TRBV19 to TRBJ2-5; 9 positions match TRBD2. The V segment lost 5 bases and the J segment 5 bases; nucleotides outside the gene matches: 6. Germline-derived CDR1 and CDR2 are LNHDA and SQIVND (reference sequence). The CDR3 contains 14 residues.

This chain links TRBV6-5 with TRBJ2-2, with a tentative D call TRBD1 (5 bases). V was shortened by 6 bases and J by 1 base, with 12 bases between the two germline ends. Germline V lookup: CDR1 MNHEY, CDR2 SVGAGI. The CDR3 extends over 15 amino acids. The CDR3 is CASRYTTGNTGELFF. The CDR3 coding sequence is TGTGCCAGCAGGTACACAACAGGGAACACCGGGGAGCTGTTTTTT.

This chain joins TRBV10-3 and TRBJ2-1, with 10 bases identical to TRBD2. This CDR3 is 14 amino acids long. Germline V gene data show CDR1 as ENHRY and CDR2 as SYGVKD. Trimming at V came to 10 bases and at J to 7 bases, leaving 10 bases not matched to a gene. The CDR3 loop reads CASSLAGATNEQFF. The DNA for the CDR3 is TGTGCCAGCAGCCTAGCGGGGGCTACAAATGAGCAGTTCTTC.

Of note for this clone: Within the sample, other DNA sequences also encode this same CDR3. The chain carries TRBV19 and TRBJ1-5; 10 bases align to TRBD1. Germline trimming cut 9 bases from V and 4 bases from J; bases unmatched to any gene: 6. This CDR3 has 14 residues. The V gene's germline CDR1 is LNHDA and CDR2 SQIVND (reference sequence). The CDR3 sequence is CASSRDRGNQPQHF. The CDR3 region has the DNA TGTGCCAGCAGCCGGGACAGGGGTAATCAGCCCCAGCATTTT.

This chain connects TRBV6-6 to TRBJ2-7; 10 bases match TRBD1. The CDR3 is 13 amino acids. Unmatched junction bases numbered 6, after V lost 7 bases and J lost 6 bases. The V gene's germline CDR1 is MNHNY and CDR2 SVGAGI (reference sequence). In DNA form, the CDR3 reads TGTGCCAGCACCCCGGGACAGGGGAGCGAGCAGTACTTC. Protein product: CASTPGQGSEQYF.

This sequence joins TRBV4-1 and TRBJ1-2; no reliable D call. Germline CDR1 and CDR2: MGHRA and YSYEKL. This CDR3 comprises 13 residues. V was clipped by 1 base and J by 6 bases, with 9 bases between them. The CDR3 nucleotides read TGCGCCAGCAGCCAAGCAGGTTTAGATGGCTACACCTTC. The encoded protein is CASSQAGLDGYTF.